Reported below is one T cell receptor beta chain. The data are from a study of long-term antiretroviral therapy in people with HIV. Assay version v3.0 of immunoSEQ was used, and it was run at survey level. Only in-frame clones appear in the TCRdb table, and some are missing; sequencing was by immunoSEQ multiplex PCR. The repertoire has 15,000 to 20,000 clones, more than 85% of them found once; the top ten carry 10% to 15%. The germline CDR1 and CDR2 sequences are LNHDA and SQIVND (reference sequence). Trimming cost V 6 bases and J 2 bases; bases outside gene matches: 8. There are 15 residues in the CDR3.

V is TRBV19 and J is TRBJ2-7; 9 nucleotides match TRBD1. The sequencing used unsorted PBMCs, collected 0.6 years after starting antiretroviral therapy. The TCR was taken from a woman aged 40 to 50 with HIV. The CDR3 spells CASSLWGQGPYEQYF. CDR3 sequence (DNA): TGTGCCAGTAGCCTCTGGGGACAGGGTCCCTACGAGCAGTACTTC.